Listed below are T cell receptor beta chains from one sample, sequenced in a study of multiple sclerosis patients with progressive multifocal leukoencephalopathy. The method was immunoSEQ multiplex PCR; TCRdb's version includes in-frame clones alone and lacks a portion of them. The sample records 25,000 to 35,000 clones, about 91% being singletons. Source material: PBMCs. Receptor source: a man younger than 40 with multiple sclerosis. CDR3s include the opening cysteine and the closing phenylalanine or tryptophan. D genes are given only for firm matches. A row's size may be missing; if present it is once, few, many or a size class.

clone_size j_call v_call d_call cdr3_nt cdr3_aa
- TRBJ2-3 TRBV2 - TGTGCCAGCAGTGGGCCTGGAAGGGGGGACCCAGATACGCAGTATTTT CASSGPGRGDPDTQYF
- TRBJ2-1 TRBV19 - TGTGCCAGTATCAACCCCTTCTCCTACAATGAGCAGTTCTTC CASINPFSYNEQFF
- TRBJ1-3 TRBV7-2 - TGTGCCAGCACCTTGGGCAGAGGCTCTGGAAACACCATATATTTT CASTLGRGSGNTIYF
- TRBJ2-1 TRBV7-2 TRBD1 TGTGCCAGCAGCCGGGACAGGGTCGGCGAGCAGTTCTTC CASSRDRVGEQFF
- TRBJ2-7 TRBV11-3 - TGTGCCAGCAGATATTCATTAGACGAGCAGTACTTC CASRYSLDEQYF
- TRBJ2-6 TRBV11-2 - TGTGCCAGCAGCTTTTATGGGGCCAACGTCCTGACTTTC CASSFYGANVLTF
once TRBJ2-1 TRBV11-2 TRBD2 TGTGCCAGCAGCTTAGAATCTGGACTAGCTTCCGAGCAGTTCTTC CASSLESGLASEQFF
- TRBJ2-1 TRBV11-3 TRBD1 TGTGCCAGCAGCACCTCCTGGGACAGGGGGCCGCGGGGCTTCTACAATGAGCAGTTCTTC CASSTSWDRGPRGFYNEQFF
- TRBJ2-1 TRBV6-6 - TGTGCCAGCAGTTACCCGGGGGGCGACGAGCAGTTCTTC CASSYPGGDEQFF
- TRBJ2-2 TRBV7-2 - TGTGCCAGCAGCTTAGGAGGCGGGGCCCCCTTCACCGGGGAGCTGTTTTTT CASSLGGGAPFTGELFF
- TRBJ2-7 TRBV7-6 - TGTGCCAGCAGCTTGACGCAGGGACGGCAGTACTTC CASSLTQGRQYF
few TRBJ2-7 TRBV10-3 - TGTGCCATCAGTGAGGGGCAGGGTCCATACGAGCAGTACTTC CAISEGQGPYEQYF
- TRBJ2-1 TRBV7-6 - TGTGCCAGCAGTAGGGACCCGGGTTTCTACAATGAGCAGTTCTTC CASSRDPGFYNEQFF
- TRBJ2-6 TRBV6-5 - TGTGCCAGCAGCCCTAGTACCGGGGCCAACGTCCTGACTTTC CASSPSTGANVLTF
- TRBJ2-7 TRBV7-9 TRBD1 TGTGCCAGCAGCTCACCGCAGGGGGCGCCGTACGAGCAGTACTTC CASSSPQGAPYEQYF
- TRBJ2-7 TRBV6-4 - TGTGCCAGCAGTGACCCCCGACCCGAATTGGGGGCCTACGAGCAGTACTTC CASSDPRPELGAYEQYF
- TRBJ1-5 TRBV5-6 - TGTGCCAGCAGCTTGGGGGATCAGCCCCAGCATTTT CASSLGDQPQHF
- TRBJ2-2 TRBV27 - TGTGCCAGCAGCCGCCTCGGACACGATGGAAGGACCGGGGAGCTGTTTTTT CASSRLGHDGRTGELFF
- TRBJ2-6 TRBV27 - TGTGCCAGCAGCCTGATTTGGGGGCGATTATCCTCTGGGGCCAACGTCCTGACTTTC CASSLIWGRLSSGANVLTF
- TRBJ2-1 TRBV9 - TGTGCCAGCAGCGGAATTAGACTAGGGGAGGTATACAATGAGCAGTTCTTC CASSGIRLGEVYNEQFF
- TRBJ1-4 TRBV7-2 - TGTGCCAGCAGCTTATTAAGGGGCGGGGAAAAACTGTTTTTT CASSLLRGGEKLFF
- TRBJ1-5 TRBV6-1 - TGTGCCAGCAATGGACAGAGCAATCAGCCCCAGCATTTT CASNGQSNQPQHF
- TRBJ2-5 TRBV2 - TGTGCCAGCAGTGGCTCGTGGGGCCAAGAGACCCAGTACTTC CASSGSWGQETQYF
- TRBJ2-3 TRBV6-5 - TGTGCCAGCAGGCAGCGGGTGCCAGATACGCAGTATTTT CASRQRVPDTQYF
- TRBJ2-5 TRBV14 - TGTGCCAGCAGCCAAGCCCAACGGCTCCAAGAGACCCAGTACTTC CASSQAQRLQETQYF
- TRBJ1-2 TRBV10-3 - TGTGCCATCAGTGAGTCGAAGGGCCTTAACTATGGCTACACCTTC CAISESKGLNYGYTF